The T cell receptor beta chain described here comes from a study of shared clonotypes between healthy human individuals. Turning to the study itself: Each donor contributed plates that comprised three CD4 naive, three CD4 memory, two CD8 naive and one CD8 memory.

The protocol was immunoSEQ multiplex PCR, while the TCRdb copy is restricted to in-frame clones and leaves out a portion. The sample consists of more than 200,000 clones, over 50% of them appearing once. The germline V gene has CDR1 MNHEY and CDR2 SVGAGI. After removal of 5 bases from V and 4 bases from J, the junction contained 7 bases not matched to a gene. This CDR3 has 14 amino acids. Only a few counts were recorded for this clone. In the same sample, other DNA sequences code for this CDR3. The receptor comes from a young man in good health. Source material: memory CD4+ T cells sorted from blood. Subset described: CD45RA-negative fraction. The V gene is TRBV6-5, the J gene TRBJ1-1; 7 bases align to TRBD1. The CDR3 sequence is CASSEVGGGTEAFF. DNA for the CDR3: TGTGCCAGCAGTGAAGTAGGGGGCGGCACTGAAGCTTTCTTT.